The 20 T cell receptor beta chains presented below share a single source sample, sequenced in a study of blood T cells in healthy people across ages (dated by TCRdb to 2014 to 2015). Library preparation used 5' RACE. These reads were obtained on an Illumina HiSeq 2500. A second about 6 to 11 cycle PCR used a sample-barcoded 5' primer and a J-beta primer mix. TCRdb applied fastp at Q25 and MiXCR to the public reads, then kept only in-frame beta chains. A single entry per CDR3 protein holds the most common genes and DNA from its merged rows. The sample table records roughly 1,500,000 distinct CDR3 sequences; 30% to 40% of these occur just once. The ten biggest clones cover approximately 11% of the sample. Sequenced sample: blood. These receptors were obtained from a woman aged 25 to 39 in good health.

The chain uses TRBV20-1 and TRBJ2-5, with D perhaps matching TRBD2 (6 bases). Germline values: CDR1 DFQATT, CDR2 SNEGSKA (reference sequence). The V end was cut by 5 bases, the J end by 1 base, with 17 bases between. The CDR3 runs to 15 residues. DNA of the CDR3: TGCAGTGCTCGGGACTCCCTTCGAGTCCAAGAGACCCAGTACTTC. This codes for CSARDSLRVQETQYF.

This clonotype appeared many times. The CDR3 region is CSVELGTGAEQYF. Here the CDR3 DNA reads TGCAGCGTTGAATTGGGGACAGGGGCAGAGCAGTACTTC. This chain links TRBV29-1 with TRBJ2-7; 10 positions match TRBD1. Germline V gene sequence: CDR1 SQVTM, CDR2 ANQGSEA. After removal of 2 bases from V and 7 bases from J, the junction contained 5 bases not matched to a gene. The CDR3 length is 13 residues.

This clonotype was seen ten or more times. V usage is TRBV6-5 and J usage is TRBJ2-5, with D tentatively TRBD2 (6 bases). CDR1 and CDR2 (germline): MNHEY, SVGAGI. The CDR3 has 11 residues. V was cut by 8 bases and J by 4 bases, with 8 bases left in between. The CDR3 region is CASQGGETQYF. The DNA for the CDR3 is TGTGCCAGCCAGGGAGGAGAGACCCAGTACTTC.

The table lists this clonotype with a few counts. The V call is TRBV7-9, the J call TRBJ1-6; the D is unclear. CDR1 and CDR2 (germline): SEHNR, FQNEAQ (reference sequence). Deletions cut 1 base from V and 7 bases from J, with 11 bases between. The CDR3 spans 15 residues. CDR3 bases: TGTGCCAGCAGCTTAGGGCGGTCCCCGAATTCACCCCTCCACTTT. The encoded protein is CASSLGRSPNSPLHF. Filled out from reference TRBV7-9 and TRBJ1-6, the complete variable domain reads DTGVSQNPRHKITKRGQNVTFRCDPISEHNRLYWYRQTLGQGPEFLTYFQNEAQLEKSRLLSDRFSAERPKGSFSTLEIQRTEQGDSAMYLCASSLGRSPNSPLHFGNGTRLTVT.

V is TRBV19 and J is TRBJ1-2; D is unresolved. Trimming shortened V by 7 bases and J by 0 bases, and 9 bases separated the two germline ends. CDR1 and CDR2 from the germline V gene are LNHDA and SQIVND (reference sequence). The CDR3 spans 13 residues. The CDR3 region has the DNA TGTGCCAGTAAAGGACCAGCTAACTATGGCTACACCTTC. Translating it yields CASKGPANYGYTF.

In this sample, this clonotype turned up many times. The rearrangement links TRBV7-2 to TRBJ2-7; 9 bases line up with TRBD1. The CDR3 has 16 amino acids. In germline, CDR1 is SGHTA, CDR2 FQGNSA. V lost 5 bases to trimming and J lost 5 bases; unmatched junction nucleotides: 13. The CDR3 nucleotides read TGTGCCAGCAGCCCGGATGGGACAGGGAGGTTCCACGAGCAGTACTTC. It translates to CASSPDGTGRFHEQYF.

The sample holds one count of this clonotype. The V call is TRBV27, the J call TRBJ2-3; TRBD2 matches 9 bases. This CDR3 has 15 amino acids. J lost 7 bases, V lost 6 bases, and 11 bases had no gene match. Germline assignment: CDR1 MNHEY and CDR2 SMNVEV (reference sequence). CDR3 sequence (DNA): TGTGCCAGCAGATCTCTAGCGGGAAAACTAAATACGCAGTATTTT. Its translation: CASRSLAGKLNTQYF.

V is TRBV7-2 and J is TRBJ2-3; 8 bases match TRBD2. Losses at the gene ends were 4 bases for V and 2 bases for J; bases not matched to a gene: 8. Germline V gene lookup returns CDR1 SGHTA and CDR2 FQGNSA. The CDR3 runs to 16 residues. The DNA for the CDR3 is TGTGCCAGCAGCTCCACGAGCGGGAGCCTCACAGATACGCAGTATTTT. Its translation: CASSSTSGSLTDTQYF.

CDR3 sequence: CSATTSGGLSNNEQFF. In DNA, the CDR3 is TGCAGTGCAACAACTAGCGGGGGGCTTTCCAACAATGAGCAGTTCTTC. The V call is TRBV20-1, the J call TRBJ2-1; 12 nucleotides agree with TRBD2. This CDR3 is 16 amino acids long. With V trimmed by 6 bases and J by 5 bases, 11 bases remained unmatched. Germline CDR1 reads DFQATT; CDR2 reads SNEGSKA (reference sequence).

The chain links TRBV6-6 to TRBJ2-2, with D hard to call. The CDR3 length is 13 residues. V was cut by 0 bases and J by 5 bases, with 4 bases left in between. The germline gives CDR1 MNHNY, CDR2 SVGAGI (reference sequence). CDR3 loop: CASSYSRTGELFF. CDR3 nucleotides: TGTGCCAGCAGTTACTCTAGAACCGGGGAGCTGTTTTTT.

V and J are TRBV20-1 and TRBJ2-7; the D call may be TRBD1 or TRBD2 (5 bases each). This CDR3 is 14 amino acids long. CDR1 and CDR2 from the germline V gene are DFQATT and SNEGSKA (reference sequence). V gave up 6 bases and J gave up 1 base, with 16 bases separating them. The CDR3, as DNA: TGCAGTGCCTCCTCCGGGACCACATCCTACGAGCAGTACTTC. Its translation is CSASSGTTSYEQYF.

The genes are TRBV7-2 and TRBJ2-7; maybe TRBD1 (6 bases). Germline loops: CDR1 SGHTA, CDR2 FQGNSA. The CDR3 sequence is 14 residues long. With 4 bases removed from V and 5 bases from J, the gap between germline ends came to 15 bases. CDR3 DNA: TGTGCCAGCAGCTCCGTAGACAGGAGCGACGAGCAGTACTTC. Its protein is CASSSVDRSDEQYF.

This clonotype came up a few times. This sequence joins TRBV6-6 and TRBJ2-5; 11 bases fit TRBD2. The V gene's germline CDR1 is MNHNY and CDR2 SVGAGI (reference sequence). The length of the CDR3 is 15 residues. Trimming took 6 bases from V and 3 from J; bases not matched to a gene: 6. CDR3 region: CASREPGLAEETQYF. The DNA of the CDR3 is TGTGCCAGCAGAGAACCGGGACTAGCGGAAGAGACCCAGTACTTC.

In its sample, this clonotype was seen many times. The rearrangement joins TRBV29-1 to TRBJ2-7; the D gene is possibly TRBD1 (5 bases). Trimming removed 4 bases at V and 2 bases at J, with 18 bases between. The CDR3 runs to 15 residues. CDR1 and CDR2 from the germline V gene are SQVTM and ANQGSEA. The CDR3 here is CSVVGQDIDPYEQYF. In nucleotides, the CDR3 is TGCAGCGTTGTTGGGCAGGACATCGACCCCTACGAGCAGTACTTC.

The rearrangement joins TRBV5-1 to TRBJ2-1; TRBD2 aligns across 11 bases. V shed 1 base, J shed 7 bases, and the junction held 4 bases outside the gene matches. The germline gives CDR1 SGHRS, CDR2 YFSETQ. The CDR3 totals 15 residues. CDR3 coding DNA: TGCGCCAGCAGCTTGTCGGTAGCGGGAGGGAATGAGCAGTTCTTC. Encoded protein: CASSLSVAGGNEQFF.

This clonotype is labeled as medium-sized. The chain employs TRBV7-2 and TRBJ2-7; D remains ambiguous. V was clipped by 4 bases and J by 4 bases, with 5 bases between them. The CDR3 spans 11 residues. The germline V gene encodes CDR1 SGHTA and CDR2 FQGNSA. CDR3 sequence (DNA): TGTGCCAGCAGCTCCAGATACGAGCAGTACTTC. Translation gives CASSSRYEQYF.

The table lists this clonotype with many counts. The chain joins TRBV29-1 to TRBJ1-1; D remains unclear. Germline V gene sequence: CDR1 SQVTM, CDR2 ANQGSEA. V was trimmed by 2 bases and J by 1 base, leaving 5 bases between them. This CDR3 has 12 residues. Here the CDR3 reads CSVEQQNTEAFF. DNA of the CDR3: TGCAGCGTTGAACAACAGAACACTGAAGCTTTCTTT. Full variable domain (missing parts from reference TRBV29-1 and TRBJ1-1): SAVISQKPSRDICQRGTSLTIQCQVDSQVTMMFWYRQQPGQSLTLIATANQGSEATYESGFVIDKFPISRPNLTFSTLTVSNMSPEDSSIYLCSVEQQNTEAFFGQGTRLTVV.

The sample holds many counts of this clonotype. CDR3 loop: CATCSGRVDEQFF. The DNA of the CDR3 is TGTGCCACCTGTAGCGGGAGAGTGGATGAGCAGTTCTTC. The V call is TRBV10-3, the J call TRBJ2-1; 9 bases line up with TRBD2. This CDR3 contains 13 residues. Germline-derived CDR1 and CDR2 are ENHRY and SYGVKD. Germline trimming cut 10 bases from V and 8 bases from J; bases unmatched to any gene: 9.

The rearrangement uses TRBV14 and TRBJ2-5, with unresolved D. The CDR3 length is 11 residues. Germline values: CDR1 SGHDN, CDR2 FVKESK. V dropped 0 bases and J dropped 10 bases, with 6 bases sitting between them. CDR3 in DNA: TGTGCCAGCAGCCAAGATCGACTCCAGTACTTC. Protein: CASSQDRLQYF. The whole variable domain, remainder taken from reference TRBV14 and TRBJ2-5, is EAGVTQFPSHSVIEKGQTVTLRCDPISGHDNLYWYRRVMGKEIKFLLHFVKESKQDESGMPNNRFLAERTGGTYSTLKVQPAELEDSGVYFCASSQDRLQYFGPGTRLLVL.

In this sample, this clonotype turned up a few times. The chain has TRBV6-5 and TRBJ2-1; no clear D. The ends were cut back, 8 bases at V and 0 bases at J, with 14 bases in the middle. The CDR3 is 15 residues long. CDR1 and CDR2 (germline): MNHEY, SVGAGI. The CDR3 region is CASAVSVSSYNEQFF. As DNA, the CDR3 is TGTGCCAGCGCGGTCAGCGTATCCTCCTACAATGAGCAGTTCTTC.